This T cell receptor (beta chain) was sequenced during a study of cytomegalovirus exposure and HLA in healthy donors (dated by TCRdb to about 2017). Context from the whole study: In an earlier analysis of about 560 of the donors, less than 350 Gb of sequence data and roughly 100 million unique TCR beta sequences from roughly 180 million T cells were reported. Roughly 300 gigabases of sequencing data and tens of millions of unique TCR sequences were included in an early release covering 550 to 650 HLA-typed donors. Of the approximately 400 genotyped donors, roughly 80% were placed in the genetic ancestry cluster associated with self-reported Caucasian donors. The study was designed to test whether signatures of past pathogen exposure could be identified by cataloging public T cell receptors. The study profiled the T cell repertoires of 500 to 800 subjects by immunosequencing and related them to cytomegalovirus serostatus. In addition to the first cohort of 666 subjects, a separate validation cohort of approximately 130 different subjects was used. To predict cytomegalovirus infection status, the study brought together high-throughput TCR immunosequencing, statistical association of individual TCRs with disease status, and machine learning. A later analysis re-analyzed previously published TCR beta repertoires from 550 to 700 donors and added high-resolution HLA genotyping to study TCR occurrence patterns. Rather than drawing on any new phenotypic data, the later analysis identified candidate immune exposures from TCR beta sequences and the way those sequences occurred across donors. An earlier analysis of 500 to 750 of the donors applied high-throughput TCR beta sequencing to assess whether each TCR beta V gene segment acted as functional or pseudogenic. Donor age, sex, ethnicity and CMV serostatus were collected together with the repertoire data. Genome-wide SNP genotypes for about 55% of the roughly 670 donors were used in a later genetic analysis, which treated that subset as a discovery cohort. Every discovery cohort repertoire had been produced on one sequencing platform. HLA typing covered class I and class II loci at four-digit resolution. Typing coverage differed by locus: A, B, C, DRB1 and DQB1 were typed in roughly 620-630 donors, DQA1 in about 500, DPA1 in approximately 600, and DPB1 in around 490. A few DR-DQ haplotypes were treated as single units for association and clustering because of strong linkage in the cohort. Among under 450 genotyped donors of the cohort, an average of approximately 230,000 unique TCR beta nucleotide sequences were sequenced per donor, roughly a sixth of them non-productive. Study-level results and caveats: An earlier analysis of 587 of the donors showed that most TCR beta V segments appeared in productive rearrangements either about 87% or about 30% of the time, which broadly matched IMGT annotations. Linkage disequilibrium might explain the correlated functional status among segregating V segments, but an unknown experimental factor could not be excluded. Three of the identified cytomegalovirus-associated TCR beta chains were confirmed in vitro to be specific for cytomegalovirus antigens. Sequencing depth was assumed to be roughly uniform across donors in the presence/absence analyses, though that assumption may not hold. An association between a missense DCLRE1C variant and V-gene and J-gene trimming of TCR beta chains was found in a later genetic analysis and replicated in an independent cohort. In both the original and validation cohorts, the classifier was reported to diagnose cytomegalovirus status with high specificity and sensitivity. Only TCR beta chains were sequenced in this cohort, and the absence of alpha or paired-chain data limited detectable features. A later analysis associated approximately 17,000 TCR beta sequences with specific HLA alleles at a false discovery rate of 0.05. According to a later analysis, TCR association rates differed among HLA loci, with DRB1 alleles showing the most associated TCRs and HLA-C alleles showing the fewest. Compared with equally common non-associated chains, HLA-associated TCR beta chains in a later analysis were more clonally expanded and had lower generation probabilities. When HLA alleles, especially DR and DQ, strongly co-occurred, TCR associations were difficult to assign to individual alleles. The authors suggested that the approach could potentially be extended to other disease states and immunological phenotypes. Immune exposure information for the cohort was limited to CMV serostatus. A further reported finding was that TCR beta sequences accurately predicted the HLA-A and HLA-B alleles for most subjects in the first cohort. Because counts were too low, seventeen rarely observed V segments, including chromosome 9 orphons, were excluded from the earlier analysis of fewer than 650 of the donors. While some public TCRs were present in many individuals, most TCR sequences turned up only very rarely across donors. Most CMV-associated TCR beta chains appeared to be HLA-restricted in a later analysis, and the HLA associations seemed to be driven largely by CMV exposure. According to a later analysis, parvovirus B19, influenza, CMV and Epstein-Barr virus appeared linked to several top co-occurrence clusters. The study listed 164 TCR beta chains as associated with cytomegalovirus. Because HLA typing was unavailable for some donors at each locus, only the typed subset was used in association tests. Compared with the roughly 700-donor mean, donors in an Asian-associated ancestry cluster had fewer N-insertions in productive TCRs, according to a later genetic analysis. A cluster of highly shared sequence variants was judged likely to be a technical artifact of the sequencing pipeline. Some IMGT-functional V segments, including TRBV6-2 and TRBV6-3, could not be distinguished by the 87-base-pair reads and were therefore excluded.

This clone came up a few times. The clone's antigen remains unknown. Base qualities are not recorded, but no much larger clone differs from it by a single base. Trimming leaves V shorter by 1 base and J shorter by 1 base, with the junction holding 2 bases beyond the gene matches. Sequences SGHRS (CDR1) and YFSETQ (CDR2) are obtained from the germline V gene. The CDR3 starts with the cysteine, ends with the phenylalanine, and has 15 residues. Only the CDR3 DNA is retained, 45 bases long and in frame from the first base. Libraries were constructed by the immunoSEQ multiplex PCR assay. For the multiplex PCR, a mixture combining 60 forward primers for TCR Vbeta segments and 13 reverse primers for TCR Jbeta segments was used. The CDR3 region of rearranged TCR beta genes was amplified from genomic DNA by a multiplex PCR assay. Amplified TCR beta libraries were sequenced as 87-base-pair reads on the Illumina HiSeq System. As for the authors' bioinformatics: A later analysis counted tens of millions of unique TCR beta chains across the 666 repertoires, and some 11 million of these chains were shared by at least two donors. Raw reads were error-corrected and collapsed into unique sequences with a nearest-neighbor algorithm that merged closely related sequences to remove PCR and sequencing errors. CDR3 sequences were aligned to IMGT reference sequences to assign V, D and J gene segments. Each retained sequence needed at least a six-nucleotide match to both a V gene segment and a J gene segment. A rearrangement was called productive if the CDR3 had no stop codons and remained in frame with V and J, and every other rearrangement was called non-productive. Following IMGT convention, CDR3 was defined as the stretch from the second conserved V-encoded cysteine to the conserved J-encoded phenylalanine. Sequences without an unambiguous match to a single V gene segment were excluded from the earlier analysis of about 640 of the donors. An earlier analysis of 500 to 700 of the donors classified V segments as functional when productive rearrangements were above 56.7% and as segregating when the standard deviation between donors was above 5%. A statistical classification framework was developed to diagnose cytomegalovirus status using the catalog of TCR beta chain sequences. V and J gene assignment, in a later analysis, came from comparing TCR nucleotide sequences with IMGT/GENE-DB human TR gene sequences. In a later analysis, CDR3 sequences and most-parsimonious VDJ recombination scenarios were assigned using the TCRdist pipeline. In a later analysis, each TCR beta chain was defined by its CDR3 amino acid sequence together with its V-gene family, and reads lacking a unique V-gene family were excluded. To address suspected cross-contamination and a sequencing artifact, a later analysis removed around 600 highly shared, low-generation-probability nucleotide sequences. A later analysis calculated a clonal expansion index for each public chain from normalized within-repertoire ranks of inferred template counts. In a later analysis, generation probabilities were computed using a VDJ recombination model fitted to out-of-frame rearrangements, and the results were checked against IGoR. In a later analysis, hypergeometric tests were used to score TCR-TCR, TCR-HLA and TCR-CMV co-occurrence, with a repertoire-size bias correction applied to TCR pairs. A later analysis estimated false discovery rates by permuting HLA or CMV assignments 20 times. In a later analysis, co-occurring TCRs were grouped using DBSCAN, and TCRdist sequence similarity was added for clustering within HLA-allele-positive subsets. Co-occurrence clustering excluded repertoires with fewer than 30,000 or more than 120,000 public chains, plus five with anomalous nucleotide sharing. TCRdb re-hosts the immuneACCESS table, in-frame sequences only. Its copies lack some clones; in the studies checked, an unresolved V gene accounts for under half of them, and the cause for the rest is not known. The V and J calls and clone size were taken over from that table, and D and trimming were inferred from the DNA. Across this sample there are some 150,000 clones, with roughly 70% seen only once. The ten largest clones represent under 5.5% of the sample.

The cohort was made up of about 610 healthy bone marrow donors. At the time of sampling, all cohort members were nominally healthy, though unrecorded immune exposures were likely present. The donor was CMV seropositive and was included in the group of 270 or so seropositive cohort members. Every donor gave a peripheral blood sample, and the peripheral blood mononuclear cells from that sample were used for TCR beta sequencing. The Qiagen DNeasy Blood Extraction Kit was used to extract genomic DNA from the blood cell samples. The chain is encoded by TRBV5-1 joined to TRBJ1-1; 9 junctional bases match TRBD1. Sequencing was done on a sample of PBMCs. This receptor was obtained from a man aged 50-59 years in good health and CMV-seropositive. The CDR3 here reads CASSLRTGANTEAFF. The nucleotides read TGCGCCAGCAGCTTGCGGACAGGGGCGAACACTGAAGCTTTCTTT.